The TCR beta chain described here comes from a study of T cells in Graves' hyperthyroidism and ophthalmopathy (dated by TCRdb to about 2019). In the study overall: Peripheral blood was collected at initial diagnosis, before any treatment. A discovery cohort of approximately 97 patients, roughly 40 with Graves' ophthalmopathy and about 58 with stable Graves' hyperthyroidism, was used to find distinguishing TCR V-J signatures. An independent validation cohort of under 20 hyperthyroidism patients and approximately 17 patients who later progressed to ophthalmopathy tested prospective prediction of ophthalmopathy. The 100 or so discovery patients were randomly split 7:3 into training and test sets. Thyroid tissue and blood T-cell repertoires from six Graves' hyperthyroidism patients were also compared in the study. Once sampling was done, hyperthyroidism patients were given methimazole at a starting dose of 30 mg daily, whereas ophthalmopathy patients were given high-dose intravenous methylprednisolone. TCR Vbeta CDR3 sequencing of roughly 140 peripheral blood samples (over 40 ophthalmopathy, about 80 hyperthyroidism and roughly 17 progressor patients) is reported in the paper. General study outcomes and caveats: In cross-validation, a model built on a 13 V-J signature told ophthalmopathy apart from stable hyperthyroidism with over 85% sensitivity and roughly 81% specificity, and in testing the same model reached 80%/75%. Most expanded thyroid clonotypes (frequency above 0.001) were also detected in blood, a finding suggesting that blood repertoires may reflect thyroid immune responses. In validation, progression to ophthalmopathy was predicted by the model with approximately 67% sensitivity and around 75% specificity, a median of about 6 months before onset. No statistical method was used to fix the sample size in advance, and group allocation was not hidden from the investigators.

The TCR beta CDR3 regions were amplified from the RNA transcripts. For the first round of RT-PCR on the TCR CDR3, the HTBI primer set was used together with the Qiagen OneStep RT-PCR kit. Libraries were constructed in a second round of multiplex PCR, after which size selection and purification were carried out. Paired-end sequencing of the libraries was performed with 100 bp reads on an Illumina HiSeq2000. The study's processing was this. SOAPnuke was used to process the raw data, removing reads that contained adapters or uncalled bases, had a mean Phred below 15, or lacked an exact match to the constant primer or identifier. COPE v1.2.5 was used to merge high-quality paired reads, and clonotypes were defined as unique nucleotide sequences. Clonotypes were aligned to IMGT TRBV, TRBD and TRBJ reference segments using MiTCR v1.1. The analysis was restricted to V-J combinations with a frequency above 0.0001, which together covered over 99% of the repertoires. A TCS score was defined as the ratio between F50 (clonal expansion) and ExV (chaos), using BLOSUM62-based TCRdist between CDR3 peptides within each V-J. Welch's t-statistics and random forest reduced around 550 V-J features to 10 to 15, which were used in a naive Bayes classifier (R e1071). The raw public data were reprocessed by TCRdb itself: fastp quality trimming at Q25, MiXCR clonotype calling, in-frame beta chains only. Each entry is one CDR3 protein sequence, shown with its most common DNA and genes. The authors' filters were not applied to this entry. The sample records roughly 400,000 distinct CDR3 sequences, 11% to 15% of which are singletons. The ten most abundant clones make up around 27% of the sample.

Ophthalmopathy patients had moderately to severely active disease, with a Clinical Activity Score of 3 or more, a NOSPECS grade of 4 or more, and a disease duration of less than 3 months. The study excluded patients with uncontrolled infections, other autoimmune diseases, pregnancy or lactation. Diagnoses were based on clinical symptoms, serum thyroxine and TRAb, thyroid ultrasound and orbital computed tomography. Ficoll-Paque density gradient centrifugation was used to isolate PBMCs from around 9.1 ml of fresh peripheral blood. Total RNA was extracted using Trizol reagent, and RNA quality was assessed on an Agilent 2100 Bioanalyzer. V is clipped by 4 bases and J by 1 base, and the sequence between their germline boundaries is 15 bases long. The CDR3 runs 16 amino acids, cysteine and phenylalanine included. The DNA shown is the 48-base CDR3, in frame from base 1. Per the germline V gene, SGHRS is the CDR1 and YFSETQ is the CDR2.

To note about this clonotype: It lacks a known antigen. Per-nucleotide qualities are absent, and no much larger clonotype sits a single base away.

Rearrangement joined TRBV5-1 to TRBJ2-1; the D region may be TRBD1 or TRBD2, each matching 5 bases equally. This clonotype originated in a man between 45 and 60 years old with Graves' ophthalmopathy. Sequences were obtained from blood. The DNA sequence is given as TGCGCCAGCAGCCCTAGCCCAAAGGGGTCCTACAATGAGCAGTTCTTC. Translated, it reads CASSPSPKGSYNEQFF.